The rows below give T cell receptor delta chains drawn from one sample of a study of gamma-delta chains in newborns, infants, children. TCRdb re-called clones from the reads via CATT. The sample shows 10,000 to 13,000 delta-chain clones, around 3% of them seen only once. The sample consisted of blood. These receptors were obtained from a child who was a newborn, infant or young child, either healthy, febrile or measles-vaccinated (not recorded which). Each CDR3 is given with its conserved first and last residue. D genes are given only for firm matches. Expanded clones are given a class, and other clones once, few, many or no size at all.

CDR3: CALGEERPAYTDKLIF; DNA: TGTGCTCTTGGGGAAGAGCGGCCCGCGTACACCGATAAACTCATCTTT; D: .; length: 16; size: .; J: TRDJ1; V: TRDV1
CDR3: CACDILGDTPAQLFF; DNA: TGTGCCTGTGACATTCTGGGGGATACGCCAGCACAACTCTTCTTT; D: TRDD3; length: 15; size: few; J: TRDJ2; V: TRDV2
CDR3: CALGVSWSEADKLIF; DNA: TGTGCTCTTGGGGTTTCGTGGTCTGAAGCCGATAAACTCATCTTT; D: .; length: 15; size: .; J: TRDJ1; V: TRDV1
CDR3: CALGELPYLRSRGHTDKLIF; DNA: TGTGCTCTTGGGGAGCTACCCTACTTAAGAAGCCGGGGACACACCGATAAACTCATCTTT; D: .; length: 20; size: few; J: TRDJ1; V: TRDV1
CDR3: CALGEGSPDHKLIF; DNA: TGTGCTCTTGGGGAGGGGTCCCCCGACCATAAACTCATCTTT; D: .; length: 14; size: .; J: TRDJ1; V: TRDV1
CDR3: CALGERTPPEGVGTAKLIF; DNA: TGTGCTCTTGGGGAACGTACCCCCCCCGAGGGGGTCGGCACGGCGAAACTCATCTTT; D: .; length: 19; size: .; J: TRDJ1; V: TRDV1
CDR3: CALGDSVLRGIPTDKLIF; DNA: TGTGCTCTTGGAGATTCGGTTTTGCGTGGGATACCGACCGATAAACTCATCTTT; D: TRDD3; length: 18; size: .; J: TRDJ1; V: TRDV1
CDR3: CACDSTGGYSSSWGTRQMFF; DNA: TGTGCCTGTGACAGTACTGGGGGATACTCCAGCTCCTGGGGCACCCGACAGATGTTTTTC; D: TRDD3; length: 20; size: few; J: TRDJ3; V: TRDV2
CDR3: CACDTAGGYAKALTAQLFF; DNA: TGTGCCTGTGACACCGCCGGGGGATACGCCAAAGCTTTGACAGCACAACTCTTCTTT; D: TRDD3; length: 19; size: .; J: TRDJ2; V: TRDV2
CDR3: CALPRPVLGDTPARDTDKLIF; DNA: TGTGCCCTCCCCCGGCCCGTACTGGGGGATACGCCCGCTAGGGACACCGATAAACTCATCTTT; D: TRDD3; length: 21; size: .; J: TRDJ1; V: TRDV3
CDR3: CALGEIFLMRELGDTPSTDKLIF; DNA: TGTGCTCTTGGGGAAATCTTCCTAATGAGAGAACTGGGGGATACGCCTAGCACCGATAAACTCATCTTT; D: TRDD3; length: 23; size: .; J: TRDJ1; V: TRDV1
CDR3: CAFVSGGFGYTDKLIF; DNA: TGTGCCTTTGTCAGTGGGGGATTCGGGTACACCGATAAACTCATCTTT; D: TRDD3; length: 16; size: few; J: TRDJ1; V: TRDV3
CDR3: CALGVSSHWGILIQPLTDKLIF; DNA: TGTGCTCTTGGGGTCTCCTCACACTGGGGGATATTGATACAACCCCTCACCGATAAACTCATCTTT; D: TRDD3; length: 22; size: few; J: TRDJ1; V: TRDV1
CDR3: CALGADPGDWGIPLPDKLIF; DNA: TGTGCTCTTGGGGCTGACCCGGGCGACTGGGGGATACCGTTGCCCGATAAACTCATCTTT; D: TRDD3; length: 20; size: .; J: TRDJ1; V: TRDV1
CDR3: CAGRGVYTDKLIF; DNA: TGTGCCGGAAGAGGGGTGTACACCGATAAACTCATCTTT; D: .; length: 13; size: medium-sized; J: TRDJ1; V: TRDV3
CDR3: CALGLRPPDLRGYGHKLIF; DNA: TGTGCTCTTGGCCTCCGTCCCCCGGACCTACGGGGATACGGCCATAAACTCATCTTT; D: TRDD3; length: 19; size: few; J: TRDJ1; V: TRDV1
CDR3: CACDTVRSIGGTSADKLIF; DNA: TGTGCCTGTGACACCGTTCGATCTATCGGGGGAACCTCGGCCGATAAACTCATCTTT; D: .; length: 19; size: .; J: TRDJ1; V: TRDV2
CDR3: CACDSWDTPDKLIF; DNA: TGTGCCTGTGACAGTTGGGATACGCCCGATAAACTCATCTTT; D: TRDD3; length: 14; size: few; J: TRDJ1; V: TRDV2
CDR3: CALGELRTVPWDTRQMFF; DNA: TGTGCTCTTGGGGAACTTAGGACCGTTCCCTGGGACACCCGACAGATGTTTTTC; D: .; length: 18; size: few; J: TRDJ3; V: TRDV1
CDR3: CALGGRYRGIHSADKLIF; DNA: TGTGCTCTTGGGGGCCGGTACAGGGGGATACATTCGGCCGATAAACTCATCTTT; D: TRDD3; length: 18; size: few; J: TRDJ1; V: TRDV1
CDR3: CALGGQLGIRRLTAQLFF; DNA: TGTGCTCTTGGGGGGCAGTTAGGGATACGCAGACTGACAGCACAACTCTTCTTT; D: TRDD3; length: 18; size: .; J: TRDJ2; V: TRDV1
CDR3: CALGEASSTAPGGRSWDTRQMFF; DNA: TGTGCTCTTGGGGAAGCTTCCTCAACCGCGCCGGGGGGACGCTCCTGGGACACCCGACAGATGTTTTTC; D: .; length: 23; size: .; J: TRDJ3; V: TRDV1
CDR3: CACRGPGSLGDPYTDKLIF; DNA: TGTGCCTGCAGAGGCCCCGGTTCGTTGGGGGATCCATACACCGATAAACTCATCTTT; D: TRDD3; length: 19; size: few; J: TRDJ1; V: TRDV3
CDR3: CAASALQAFGWDTRQMFF; DNA: TGTGCAGCAAGCGCGCTACAGGCCTTCGGCTGGGACACCCGACAGATGTTTTTC; D: .; length: 18; size: medium-sized; J: TRDJ3; V: TRAV29/DV5
CDR3: CALGEPSFHTGGYRATAQLFF; DNA: TGTGCTCTTGGGGAACCTTCTTTCCATACTGGGGGATACCGCGCGACAGCACAACTCTTCTTT; D: TRDD3; length: 21; size: few; J: TRDJ2; V: TRDV1
CDR3: CALGEEECVRALSWGPVWGKLIF; DNA: TGTGCTCTTGGGGAGGAAGAATGCGTACGGGCCCTCTCCTGGGGTCCCGTCTGGGGTAAACTCATCTTT; D: .; length: 23; size: .; J: TRDJ1; V: TRDV1
CDR3: CALGDTLYTDKLIF; DNA: TGTGCTCTTGGGGACACTCTGTACACCGATAAACTCATCTTT; D: .; length: 14; size: .; J: TRDJ1; V: TRDV1
CDR3: CALGESGFHSITIKLIF; DNA: TGTGCTCTTGGGGAATCAGGGTTTCATTCTATAACAATTAAACTCATCTTT; D: .; length: 17; size: .; J: TRDJ1; V: TRDV1
CDR3: CALGEPRLPKARTGGFRYTDKLIF; DNA: TGTGCTCTTGGGGAACCACGGCTTCCCAAGGCGAGAACTGGGGGATTCCGGTACACCGATAAGCTCATCTTT; D: TRDD3; length: 24; size: few; J: TRDJ1; V: TRDV1
CDR3: CALGEPFLLRTGGYNPTPEPTDKLIF; DNA: TGTGCTCTTGGGGAACCCTTCCTACTGCGTACTGGGGGATATAACCCCACACCCGAACCCACCGATAAACTCATCTTT; D: TRDD3; length: 26; size: few; J: TRDJ1; V: TRDV1
CDR3: CACDQLGGYGDKLIF; DNA: TGTGCCTGTGACCAGCTCGGGGGATATGGCGATAAGCTCATCTTT; D: TRDD3; length: 15; size: few; J: TRDJ1; V: TRDV2
CDR3: CALGTIYWGIGYTDKLIF; DNA: TGTGCTCTTGGGACCATTTACTGGGGGATAGGGTACACCGATAAACTCATCTTT; D: TRDD3; length: 18; size: few; J: TRDJ1; V: TRDV1
CDR3: CALGELDRRGSLHDKLIF; DNA: TGTGCTCTCGGGGAACTAGATCGCCGGGGGTCCCTACACGATAAACTCATCTTT; D: .; length: 18; size: .; J: TRDJ1; V: TRDV1
CDR3: CALGEIRLPTWVKWDTETLTAQLFF; DNA: TGTGCTCTTGGGGAGATACGTCTTCCTACGTGGGTTAAGTGGGATACGGAAACTCTGACAGCACAACTCTTCTTT; D: .; length: 25; size: few; J: TRDJ2; V: TRDV1
CDR3: CACDTRGLGDPGRELIF; DNA: TGTGCCTGTGACACGAGAGGTCTAGGGGATCCGGGTCGGGAACTCATCTTT; D: .; length: 17; size: few; J: TRDJ1; V: TRDV2
CDR3: CAFDRGPRTDKLIF; DNA: TGTGCCTTTGACAGGGGGCCTCGGACCGATAAACTCATCTTT; D: .; length: 14; size: .; J: TRDJ1; V: TRDV3
CDR3: CALGNGASFSPAYWGVMGTDKLIF; DNA: TGTGCTCTTGGGAACGGGGCTTCCTTTTCACCCGCTTACTGGGGAGTAATGGGCACCGATAAACTCATCTTT; D: .; length: 24; size: few; J: TRDJ1; V: TRDV1
CDR3: CALGECALVTDKLIF; DNA: TGTGCTCTTGGGGAATGTGCCTTAGTCACCGATAAACTCATCTTT; D: .; length: 15; size: few; J: TRDJ1; V: TRDV1
CDR3: CALYWNWGWGYTDKLIF; DNA: TGTGCCCTTTACTGGAACTGGGGATGGGGGTACACCGATAAACTCATCTTT; D: TRDD3; length: 17; size: .; J: TRDJ1; V: TRDV3
CDR3: CACDTVGDLSLTAQLFF; DNA: TGTGCCTGTGACACCGTGGGGGATCTTTCTTTGACAGCACAACTCTTCTTT; D: TRDD3; length: 17; size: few; J: TRDJ2; V: TRDV2
CDR3: CACDKLGERGDKLIF; DNA: TGTGCCTGTGACAAACTGGGGGAGCGGGGCGATAAACTCATCTTT; D: TRDD3; length: 15; size: medium-sized; J: TRDJ1; V: TRDV2